Listed here is a single T cell receptor beta chain. This entry comes from a study of blood T cell repertoires in COVID-19. Study details: Material from acute and convalescent COVID-19 was sourced from the United States, Italy and Spain. From T cells, B-cell-depleted T cells, or PBMCs came the material, which was cDNA or gDNA.

Measured with immunoSEQ multiplex PCR; TCRdb has only the in-frame clones, and not every one. This sample has more than 110,000 clones, with 86% found just once. Germline V gene data show CDR1 as GTSNPN and CDR2 as SVGIG (reference sequence). This CDR3 contains 12 residues. The V gene end was trimmed by 4 bases and the J gene end by 4 bases; junction bases not matched to a gene: 3. All enrollees were roughly 18 to 95 years old and from roughly 22 US areas. Participants' reported clinical history set cohort assignment. The origin of this receptor is a man aged 50-60 years who had recovered from COVID-19. Material: PBMCs or T cells enriched from blood (not recorded which). This rearrangement joins TRBV30 to TRBJ2-5, with 7 bases that match TRBD1. The CDR3 DNA sequence: TGTGCCTGGAATTCAGGGGGAGAGACCCAGTACTTC. This encodes CAWNSGGETQYF.